This T cell receptor beta chain was found in a study of blood T cell repertoires in COVID-19. Turning to the study itself: COVID-19 samples from acute and convalescent phases originated in the United States, Italy and Spain.

V lost 6 bases, J lost 8 bases, and 5 bases stayed unmatched. Germline-derived CDR1 and CDR2 are DFQATT and SNEGSKA (reference sequence). This CDR3 has 11 residues. Per the study methods: Cell counts per sample came from amplifying reference gene primers. Clones were sequenced by immunoSEQ multiplex PCR, and TCRdb holds only the in-frame ones, with some missing. V and J calls and clone size come straight from that table; D and trimming were deduced from the DNA. The data hold over 70,000 clones, with more than 80% observed a single time. The genes are TRBV20-1 and TRBJ1-2; 8 nucleotides line up with TRBD1. Sequenced material: peripheral blood. The sequence was collected from a woman between 70 and 85 years old with acute or convalescent COVID-19. The CDR3 coding sequence is TGCAGTGCGCGGACAGGGTTGGGCTACACCTTC. Residues: CSARTGLGYTF.